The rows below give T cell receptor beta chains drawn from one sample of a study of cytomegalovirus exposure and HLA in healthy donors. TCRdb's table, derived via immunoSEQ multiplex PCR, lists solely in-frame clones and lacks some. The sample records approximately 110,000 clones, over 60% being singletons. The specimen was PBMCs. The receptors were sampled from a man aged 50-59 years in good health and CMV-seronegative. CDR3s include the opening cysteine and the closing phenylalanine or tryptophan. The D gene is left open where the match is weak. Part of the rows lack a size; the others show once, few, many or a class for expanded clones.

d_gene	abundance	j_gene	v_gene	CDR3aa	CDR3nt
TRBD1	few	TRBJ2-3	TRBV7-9	CSSSLRGLGTDTQYF	TGTTCCAGCAGCCTCAGGGGGTTAGGCACAGATACGCAGTATTTT
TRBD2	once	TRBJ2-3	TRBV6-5	CASIPSGGDTQYF	TGTGCCAGCATTCCCTCGGGGGGAGATACGCAGTATTTT
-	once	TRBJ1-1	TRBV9	CASSVDPVNTEAFF	TGTGCCAGCAGCGTAGACCCAGTGAACACTGAAGCTTTCTTT
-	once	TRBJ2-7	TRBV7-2	CASSMGGGSSYEQYF	TGTGCCAGCAGCATGGGGGGCGGGAGCTCCTACGAGCAGTACTTC
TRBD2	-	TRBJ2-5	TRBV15	CATSRGRTASTSVRQETQYF	TGTGCCACCAGCAGAGGCAGAACAGCCAGCACTAGCGTACGACAAGAGACCCAGTACTTC
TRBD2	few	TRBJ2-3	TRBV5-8	CASSSSGGADTQYF	TGTGCCAGCAGCTCTAGCGGGGGGGCGGATACGCAGTATTTT
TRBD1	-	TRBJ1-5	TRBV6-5	CASSPGQGNQPQHF	TGTGCCAGCTCTCCGGGACAGGGAAATCAGCCCCAGCATTTT
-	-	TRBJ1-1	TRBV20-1	CSARLYTEAFF	TGCAGTGCTAGACTGTACACTGAAGCTTTCTTT
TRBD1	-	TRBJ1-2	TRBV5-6	CASSDAQGIHGYTF	TGTGCCAGCAGCGACGCACAGGGGATCCATGGCTACACCTTC
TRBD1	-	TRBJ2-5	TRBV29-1	CSVEGTGDPQETQYF	TGCAGCGTTGAAGGGACAGGCGACCCCCAAGAGACCCAGTACTTC
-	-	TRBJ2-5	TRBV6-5	CASSESQGFETQYF	TGTGCCAGCAGTGAATCCCAGGGGTTTGAGACCCAGTACTTC
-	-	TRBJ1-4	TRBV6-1	CASSLTGGTNEKLFF	TGTGCCAGCTCGCTAACTGGGGGGACTAATGAAAAACTGTTTTTT
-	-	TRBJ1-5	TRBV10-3	CAISSGQTINQPQHF	TGTGCCATCAGCTCCGGACAGACAATAAATCAGCCCCAGCATTTT
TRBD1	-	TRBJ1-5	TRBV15	CATRQGDQPQHF	TGTGCCACCCGACAGGGAGATCAGCCCCAGCATTTT
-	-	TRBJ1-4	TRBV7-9	CASSLEMGTSEKLFF	TGTGCCAGCAGCTTAGAGATGGGGACTAGTGAAAAACTGTTTTTT
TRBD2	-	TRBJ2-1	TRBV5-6	CASSLTSGGAYNEQFF	TGTGCCAGCAGCCTCACTAGCGGGGGGGCGTACAATGAGCAGTTCTTC
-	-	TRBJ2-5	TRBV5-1	CASSLDGGEQETQYF	TGCGCCAGCAGCTTGGATGGCGGGGAACAAGAGACCCAGTACTTC
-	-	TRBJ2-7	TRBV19	CASSRRQGESYEQYF	TGTGCCAGTTCCAGGCGGCAGGGTGAGTCCTACGAGCAGTACTTC
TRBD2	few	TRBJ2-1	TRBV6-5	CASSSGTSTHEQFF	TGTGCCAGCAGTAGCGGGACTTCCACCCATGAGCAGTTCTTC
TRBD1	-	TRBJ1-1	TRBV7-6	CASSARQGANTEAFF	TGTGCCAGCAGCGCACGACAGGGGGCAAACACTGAAGCTTTCTTT
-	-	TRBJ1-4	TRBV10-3	CAISTDQAQGEKLFF	TGTGCCATCAGTACGGACCAAGCCCAGGGTGAAAAACTGTTTTTT
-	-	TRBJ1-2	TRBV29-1	CSVDPRAANYGYTF	TGCAGCGTTGATCCCAGGGCAGCTAACTATGGCTACACCTTC
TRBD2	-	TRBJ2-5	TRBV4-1	CASSGRGGGGETQYF	TGCGCCAGCAGCGGGCGGGGGGGTGGTGGAGAGACCCAGTACTTC
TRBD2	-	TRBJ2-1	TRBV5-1	CASSQQLAGGWNEQFF	TGCGCCAGCAGCCAACAACTAGCGGGGGGGTGGAATGAGCAGTTCTTC
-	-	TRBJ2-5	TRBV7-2	CASSLARPFGEYF	TGTGCCAGCAGCTTAGCTCGGCCCTTCGGGGAGTACTTC
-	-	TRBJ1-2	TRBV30	CAWSIRVSDDGYTF	TGTGCCTGGAGTATCAGGGTCTCGGATGATGGCTACACCTTC
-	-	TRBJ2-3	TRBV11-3	CASALGTDTQYF	TGTGCCAGCGCGTTAGGCACAGATACGCAGTATTTT
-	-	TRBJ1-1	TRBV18	CASSEQGNGGTEAFF	TGTGCCAGCTCAGAACAGGGTAACGGCGGCACTGAAGCTTTCTTT